Presented here are 27 T cell receptor beta chains from one specimen sequenced in a study of cytomegalovirus exposure and HLA in healthy donors. Amplification used 60 Vbeta primers and 13 Jbeta primers. The assay was immunoSEQ multiplex PCR, and TCRdb's table has in-frame clones only and misses some. The repertoire holds approximately 120,000 clones, roughly 82% seen once, with around 13% in the top ten. Sequenced material: PBMCs. These receptors came from a woman between 40 and 55 years old in good health and CMV-seropositive.

The chain carries TRBV15 and TRBJ1-1; 9 bases are shared with TRBD1. Per the germline V gene, CDR1 is LNHNV and CDR2 is YYDKDF (reference sequence). The CDR3 contains 13 residues. J gave up 8 bases and V 5 bases, and 6 bases lay outside the gene matches. The CDR3 here is CATSLGQGQEAFF. DNA of the CDR3: TGTGCCACCAGCCTGGGACAGGGCCAGGAAGCTTTCTTT.

CDR3 residues: CASSRRGAGAKNIQYF. In DNA form, the CDR3 reads TGCGCCAGCAGCCGCAGGGGGGCAGGGGCCAAAAACATTCAGTACTTC. This sequence joins TRBV4-1 and TRBJ2-4, with a tentative D call TRBD1 (7 bases). V was trimmed by 4 bases and J by 1 base, leaving 14 bases between them. The CDR3 contains 16 residues. Looked up from germline, CDR1 is MGHRA and CDR2 is YSYEKL.

This chain connects TRBV6-1 to TRBJ1-1; D not resolved. V lost 6 bases and J lost 1, with 12 bases in between. The CDR3 loop spans 14 amino acids. Germline lookup yields CDR1 MNHNS and CDR2 SASEGT. The CDR3 is CASSRIGRNTEAFF. The CDR3 nucleotides are TGTGCCAGCAGCCGGATAGGGAGGAACACTGAAGCTTTCTTT.

The V call is TRBV7-9, the J call TRBJ1-1; the D gene is possibly TRBD1 (5 bases). The CDR3 totals 15 residues. Germline lookup yields CDR1 SEHNR and CDR2 FQNEAQ (reference sequence). Trimming removed 1 base from V and 1 base from J, with 10 bases in between. The CDR3 reads CASSLDGGRNTEAFF. The CDR3 DNA is TGTGCCAGCAGCTTAGACGGGGGGAGGAACACTGAAGCTTTCTTT.

The count of this clone is one. V usage is TRBV18 and J usage is TRBJ2-5; TRBD2 matches 7 bases. The CDR3 contains 13 residues. CDR1 and CDR2 (germline): KGHSH, LQKENI. With 1 base clipped from V and 5 bases from J, the junction kept 1 base outside the gene matches. In DNA form, the CDR3 reads TGTGCCAGCTCACCACGAGCGGGGGAGACCCAGTACTTC. Translation: CASSPRAGETQYF.

The chain is built from TRBV11-3 and TRBJ2-1, with 7 bases matching TRBD2. The germline V gene has CDR1 SGHNT and CDR2 YENEEA. Trimming at V came to 6 bases and at J to 9 bases, leaving 20 bases not matched to a gene. The length of the CDR3 is 17 residues. The CDR3, as DNA: TGTGCCAGCAGTCCTTCCAGGGAGGGCCTGTCGGTGGTTGAGCAGTTCTTC. The encoded protein is CASSPSREGLSVVEQFF.

The chain joins TRBV5-1 to TRBJ2-5; D unresolved. With 8 bases removed from V and 5 bases from J, the gap between germline ends came to 16 bases. Germline V gives CDR1 SGHRS, CDR2 YFSETQ. The CDR3 spans 13 residues. CDR3 loop: CASTPGDGETQYF. CDR3 sequence (DNA): TGCGCCAGTACCCCTGGTGACGGGGAGACCCAGTACTTC.

The chain uses TRBV27 and TRBJ2-2, with D uncertain. There are 12 residues in the CDR3. Looked up from germline, CDR1 is MNHEY and CDR2 is SMNVEV (reference sequence). Between the trimmed V and J ends, which lost 4 bases and 4 bases, there was a span of 4 bases. The CDR3 coding sequence is TGTGCCAGCAGTTATAGCACCGGGGAGCTGTTTTTT. Amino acid sequence: CASSYSTGELFF.

This CDR3 is CASSLRDRRYEQYF. CDR3 sequence (DNA): TGTGCCAGCAGCTTACGGGACAGGCGCTACGAGCAGTACTTC. The chain is built from TRBV11-1 and TRBJ2-7; 8 bases are a match to TRBD1. The V segment lost 2 bases and the J segment 3 bases; nucleotides outside the gene matches: 3. Germline loops: CDR1 SGHAT, CDR2 FQDESV (reference sequence). CDR3 length equals 14 residues.

The chain uses TRBV6-1 and TRBJ2-1; maybe TRBD2 (5 bases). Per the germline V gene, CDR1 is MNHNS and CDR2 is SASEGT. V lost 3 bases, J lost 2 bases, and 14 bases lay in between. The CDR3 extends over 16 amino acids. For the CDR3, the DNA is TGTGCCAGCAGTGACCAGACTAAGCCCCCCTACAATGAGCAGTTCTTC. It codes for CASSDQTKPPYNEQFF.

This clone appeared once. The chain recombines TRBV5-4 with TRBJ2-1, with 10 bases lining up with TRBD2. The V gene's germline CDR1 is SGHNT and CDR2 YYREEE (reference sequence). The CDR3 has 15 amino acids. V gave up 7 bases and J gave up 6 bases; unmatched junction bases: 10. This CDR3 is CASAQRLAGINEQFF. Written as DNA, the CDR3 is TGTGCCAGCGCTCAGCGACTAGCGGGTATCAATGAGCAGTTCTTC.

This CDR3 reads CASSFRASSYNSPLHF. The CDR3 nucleotides are TGTGCCAGCAGTTTCAGGGCGAGCTCCTATAATTCACCCCTCCACTTT. V gene TRBV6-5 combines with J gene TRBJ1-6; D is possibly TRBD1 (5 bases). Germline values: CDR1 MNHEY, CDR2 SVGAGI. V was cut by 4 bases and J by 0 bases, with 10 bases left in between. CDR3 size: 16 residues.

The chain employs TRBV28 and TRBJ1-1, with D maybe TRBD1 (5 bases). The CDR3 consists of 12 residues. Trimming removed 6 bases at V and 10 bases at J, with 15 bases between. CDR1 and CDR2 (germline): MDHEN, SYDVKM. Here the CDR3 reads CASSGGRDGAFF. The CDR3 DNA is TGTGCCAGCAGCGGGGGAAGGGATGGAGCTTTCTTT.

The gene calls are TRBV4-1 and TRBJ2-5; D is possibly TRBD1 (6 bases). Germline CDR1 is MGHRA and CDR2 is YSYEKL. The CDR3 runs to 14 residues. Trimming cost V 3 bases and J 5 bases, with 13 bases left between them. CDR3 in DNA: TGCGCCAGCAGCCATTCACCAGGGGCCGAGACCCAGTACTTC. Its protein is CASSHSPGAETQYF.

The chain is built from TRBV5-5 and TRBJ2-7; possibly TRBD2 for D (5 bases). V was cut by 0 bases and J by 2 bases, with 12 bases left in between. The CDR3 length is 15 residues. Germline CDR1 SGHKS, CDR2 YYEKEE (reference sequence). The CDR3 sequence is CASSLDYGIPYEQYF. DNA of the CDR3: TGTGCCAGCAGCTTGGATTACGGGATTCCCTACGAGCAGTACTTC.

This chain uses TRBV6-5 with TRBJ1-2; TRBD1 matches at 11 bases. The CDR3 is 15 residues long. Trimming cost V 2 bases and J 8 bases; bases outside gene matches: 7. Germline V gene lookup returns CDR1 MNHEY and CDR2 SVGAGI. The CDR3 loop is CASSYGDRGNFGYTF. DNA for the CDR3: TGTGCCAGCAGTTACGGGGACAGGGGGAACTTCGGCTACACCTTC.

Here the CDR3 reads CASKRALTYGYTF. The CDR3 region has the DNA TGTGCCAGCAAGAGGGCCCTGACTTATGGCTACACCTTC. V usage is TRBV2 and J usage is TRBJ1-2; D uncertain. The CDR3 consists of 13 residues. Germline V lookup: CDR1 SNHLY, CDR2 FYNNEI. V lost 7 bases and J 5 bases, leaving 14 bases between the germline ends. The full variable domain, rest sourced from reference TRBV2 and TRBJ1-2, is EPEVTQTPSHQVTQMGQEVILRCVPISNHLYFYWYRQILGQKVEFLVSFYNNEISEKSEIFDDQFSVERPDGSNFTLKIRSTKLEDSAMYFCASKRALTYGYTFGSGTRLTVV.

The chain has TRBV5-4 and TRBJ2-5; TRBD1 might be the D (6 bases). The V gene lost 2 bases and the J gene lost 4 bases, with 15 bases spanning the gap. Germline-derived CDR1 and CDR2 are SGHNT and YYREEE (reference sequence). CDR3 length: 15 residues. CDR3 nucleotides: TGTGCCAGCAGCTTTAGGCAGGGGAATAGAGAGACCCAGTACTTC. Its translation is CASSFRQGNRETQYF.

CDR3 amino acids: CASSPLRGYGYTF. The DNA of the CDR3 is TGTGCCAGCAGCCCACTCAGGGGCTATGGCTACACCTTC. This chain joins TRBV11-2 and TRBJ1-2, with D perhaps TRBD1 (6 bases). The germline CDR1 and CDR2 sequences are SGHAT and FQNNGV. V was clipped by 5 bases and J by 4 bases, with 11 bases between them. The CDR3 has 13 amino acids.

The chain is built from TRBV4-1 and TRBJ2-5; 10 bases align to TRBD2. CDR1 is MGHRA, CDR2 YSYEKL, per germline. The junction had 3 bases not matched to a gene; V was cut back by 4 bases and J by 4 bases. The CDR3 covers 14 residues. The CDR3 region is CASSRLAGVETQYF. The DNA for the CDR3 is TGCGCCAGCAGCCGGCTAGCGGGAGTAGAGACCCAGTACTTC.

On this clone: An end of the junction differs from the germline gene, which may be a read error. The chain is built from TRBV5-1 and TRBJ2-6; the D gene is possibly TRBD1 (5 bases). CDR1 and CDR2 from the germline V gene are SGHRS and YFSETQ. This CDR3 has 11 residues. CDR3 nucleotide sequence: TGCGCCAGCGGTGGGGCCAACGGCCTGACTTTC. The encoded protein is CASGGANGLTF.

About this clone: One end of the junction fails to match germline, which may point to a read error. The chain links TRBV7-9 to TRBJ2-6, with D perhaps matching TRBD1 or TRBD2 (9 bases each). Germline values: CDR1 SEHNR, CDR2 FQNEAQ (reference sequence). This CDR3 has 17 amino acids. CDR3 loop: CSSSGGTGTAGANVLTF. The CDR3 DNA sequence: TGTTCCAGCAGCGGGGGGACAGGGACAGCTGGGGCCAACGTCCTGACTTTC.

The table lists this clone with a few counts. The chain combines TRBV5-4 with TRBJ2-5, with TRBD2 matching over 7 bases. The CDR3 covers 15 residues. The J segment lost 5 bases and the V segment lost 0 bases, leaving 7 bases of the junction unmatched. Germline V gene lookup returns CDR1 SGHNT and CDR2 YYREEE (reference sequence). DNA for the CDR3: TGTGCCAGCAGCTTGGCCAGAGGAGCGGGGGAGACCCAGTACTTC. It codes for CASSLARGAGETQYF.

This CDR3 is CASSSSEGGEQYF. The CDR3 coding sequence is TGTGCCAGCAGTTCCTCCGAGGGTGGCGAGCAGTACTTC. This chain links TRBV28 with TRBJ2-5, with D possibly matching TRBD2 (5 bases). The J call may be mistaken, given a closer DNA end match to TRBJ2-7. CDR1 and CDR2 from the germline V gene are MDHEN and SYDVKM. This CDR3 region has 13 residues.

This clone turned up a few times. The V call is TRBV28, the J call TRBJ1-2; 7 bases are shared with TRBD1. The V segment lost 2 bases and the J segment 3 bases; nucleotides outside the gene matches: 6. The germline V gene has CDR1 MDHEN and CDR2 SYDVKM. The CDR3 has 15 amino acids. The DNA of the CDR3 is TGTGCCAGCAGTTTAATTGGAGGGGGCGACTATGGCTACACCTTC. The encoded protein is CASSLIGGGDYGYTF.

The gene calls are TRBV9 and TRBJ2-1; 8 bases are shared with TRBD2. Germline V lookup: CDR1 SGDLS, CDR2 YYNGEE. CDR3 size: 16 residues. V dropped 3 bases and J dropped 4; count of bases not matched to a gene: 9. Here the CDR3 DNA reads TGTGCCAGCAGCGCCCGGGGACTAGGGGCGTACAATGAGCAGTTCTTC. It specifies CASSARGLGAYNEQFF.

This clone is a singleton in its sample. V usage is TRBV2 and J usage is TRBJ2-2, with TRBD1 matching 8 bases. J was trimmed by 4 bases and V by 6 bases; bases with no gene match: 4. Germline CDR1 reads SNHLY; CDR2 reads FYNNEI. This CDR3 region has 14 residues. CDR3 protein: CASRGDRFTGELFF. For the CDR3, the DNA is TGTGCCAGCAGGGGGGACAGGTTCACCGGGGAGCTGTTTTTT. The full variable domain, rest sourced from reference TRBV2 and TRBJ2-2, is EPEVTQTPSHQVTQMGQEVILRCVPISNHLYFYWYRQILGQKVEFLVSFYNNEISEKSEIFDDQFSVERPDGSNFTLKIRSTKLEDSAMYFCASRGDRFTGELFFGEGSRLTVL.